This T cell receptor (beta chain) was sequenced during a study of T-cell memory formation after mild COVID-19. Germline assignment: CDR1 SGHTA and CDR2 FQGTGA. After removal of 4 bases from V and 0 bases from J, the junction contained 5 bases not matched to a gene. The CDR3 spans 16 residues. From the 5' RACE reads, TCRdb called clonotypes with MiXCR, one entry per CDR3 protein. Of about 470,000 distinct CDR3 sequences in the sample, about 23% are singletons; the top ten hold about 12%. V gene TRBV7-3 combines with J gene TRBJ2-2, with TRBD1 identical over 7 bases. This receptor was obtained from an adult woman who had mild COVID-19 (a few samples of this study predate the infection). Cell type and time point are not known. The sample consisted of PBMCs or a T cell subset sorted from them (not recorded which). This chain's CDR3 is CASSSPGTANTGELFF. CDR3 nucleotide sequence: TGTGCCAGCAGCTCTCCCGGGACAGCGAACACCGGGGAGCTGTTTTTT. The entire variable domain, with the rest obtained from reference TRBV7-3 and TRBJ2-2, is as follows: GAGVSQTPSNKVTEKGKYVELRCDPISGHTALYWYRQSLGQGPEFLIYFQGTGAADDSGLPNDRFFAVRPEGSVSTLKIQRTERGDSAVYLCASSSPGTANTGELFFGEGSRLTVL.